These 11 T cell receptor beta chains were sequenced from one sample in a study of T cell responses to AZD1222 COVID-19 vaccine. Measured with immunoSEQ multiplex PCR; TCRdb has only the in-frame clones, and not every one. The sample contains 130,000 to 150,000 clones, around 90% of which appear only once. Sequenced material: peripheral blood, taken on day 0 of AZD1222 vaccination. These receptor sequences come from an adult in good health.

The chain is built from TRBV5-5 and TRBJ2-5; D possibly matches TRBD1 or TRBD2 (5 bases each). Germline CDR1 is SGHKS and CDR2 is YYEKEE (reference sequence). V lost 3 bases, J lost 0 bases, and 9 bases lay in between. CDR3 length: 14 amino acids. The CDR3 loop is CASSWDPDQETQYF. The CDR3, as DNA: TGTGCCAGCAGCTGGGACCCGGACCAAGAGACCCAGTACTTC.

The V call is TRBV18, the J call TRBJ2-7; TRBD1 agrees at 9 bases. Looked up from germline, CDR1 is KGHSH and CDR2 is LQKENI. The CDR3 consists of 14 residues. Trimming removed 6 bases from V and 6 bases from J; junction bases left unmatched: 9. The CDR3 DNA sequence: TGTGCCAGCTCCCTGGGACAGGGTTTCGTCGAGCAGTACTTC. It codes for CASSLGQGFVEQYF.

The chain carries TRBV6-6 and TRBJ1-5, with D possibly matching TRBD1 (6 bases). The germline V gene encodes CDR1 MNHNY and CDR2 SVGAGI (reference sequence). The V gene lost 6 bases and the J gene lost 6 bases, with 18 bases spanning the gap. CDR3 length equals 15 residues. The CDR3 DNA is TGTGCCAGCAGCCCTGGTCCCGGGGGCGGTCAGCCCCAGCATTTT. This codes for CASSPGPGGGQPQHF.

Only one count was recorded for this clone. This chain links TRBV10-3 with TRBJ2-3, with D uncertain. This CDR3 has 12 amino acids. V gave up 0 bases and J gave up 6 bases, with 4 bases separating them. CDR1 and CDR2 (germline): ENHRY, SYGVKD. The CDR3 spells CAISESRDTQYF. In DNA, the CDR3 is TGTGCCATCAGTGAGTCCCGGGATACGCAGTATTTT.

The gene calls are TRBV12-3 or TRBV12-4 and TRBJ1-1; D is undetermined. This CDR3 is built from 13 residues. The V and J ends lost 5 bases and 7 bases respectively, with 14 bases between them. CDR3 residues: CASSLQSLGEAFF. The CDR3 region has the DNA TGTGCCAGCAGTCTGCAAAGCCTGGGTGAAGCTTTCTTT.

The rearrangement uses TRBV6-5 and TRBJ1-5; TRBD1 is a possible D gene (5 bases). This CDR3 contains 15 residues. The V end lost 2 bases, the J end lost 2 bases, and 10 bases lay between the germline ends. Germline V gives CDR1 MNHEY, CDR2 SVGAGI. Here the CDR3 DNA reads TGTGCCAGCAGTTACCGCCAGGGCGGCAATCAGCCCCAGCATTTT. Translating it yields CASSYRQGGNQPQHF.

The J gene is TRBJ1-4, the V gene TRBV19; the D is unclear. The germline CDR1 and CDR2 sequences are LNHDA and SQIVND (reference sequence). This CDR3 spans 12 amino acids. Trimming took 4 bases from V and 0 from J, leaving 0 bases between them. The CDR3 region is CASSTTNEKLFF. The CDR3 DNA follows: TGTGCCAGTAGTACAACTAATGAAAAACTGTTTTTT. The variable domain in full, completed from reference TRBV19 and TRBJ1-4, reads DGGITQSPKYLFRKEGQNVTLSCEQNLNHDAMYWYRQDPGQGLRLIYYSQIVNDFQKGDIAEGYSVSREKKESFPLTVTSAQKNPTAFYLCASSTTNEKLFFGSGTQLSVL.

Worth noting for this clone: Other DNA sequences in the sample encode the same CDR3. V and J are TRBV5-1 and TRBJ1-1; D is unresolved. The ends were cut back, 2 bases at V and 2 bases at J, with 10 bases in the middle. The CDR3 extends over 14 amino acids. Germline V CDR1 and CDR2: SGHRS, YFSETQ. DNA for the CDR3: TGCGCCAGCAGCTTCGGACGGGTCAACACTGAAGCTTTCTTT. It is translated as CASSFGRVNTEAFF.

The chain combines TRBV7-2 with TRBJ2-7; 8 nucleotides match TRBD1. Germline lookup yields CDR1 SGHTA and CDR2 FQGNSA. The V gene end was trimmed by 7 bases and the J gene end by 1 base; junction bases not matched to a gene: 6. The CDR3 consists of 14 residues. The CDR3 region is CASTSQGASYEQYF. CDR3 DNA: TGTGCCAGCACTTCCCAGGGGGCTTCCTACGAGCAGTACTTC.

The chain employs TRBV29-1 and TRBJ2-5; 7 bases are shared with TRBD2. Germline loops: CDR1 SQVTM, CDR2 ANQGSEA. Trimming at V came to 5 bases and at J to 5 bases, leaving 5 bases not matched to a gene. This CDR3 region has 12 residues. The chain's CDR3 is CSVRGEWETQYF. For the CDR3, the DNA is TGCAGCGTTCGGGGGGAATGGGAGACCCAGTACTTC.

This clone was recorded once. The gene calls are TRBV5-1 and TRBJ2-2; 10 nucleotides line up with TRBD2. Germline V CDR1 and CDR2: SGHRS, YFSETQ. There are 16 residues in the CDR3. Trimming removed 1 base from V and 2 bases from J; junction bases left unmatched: 2. The CDR3 sequence: CASSLSSGGNTGELFF. In nucleotides, the CDR3 is TGCGCCAGCAGCTTGTCTAGCGGGGGTAACACCGGGGAGCTGTTTTTT. Using reference TRBV5-1 and TRBJ2-2 for the parts outside the CDR3, the full variable domain is KAGVTQTPRYLIKTRGQQVTLSCSPISGHRSVSWYQQTPGQGLQFLFEYFSETQRNKGNFPGRFSGRQFSNSRSEMNVSTLELGDSALYLCASSLSSGGNTGELFFGEGSRLTVL.